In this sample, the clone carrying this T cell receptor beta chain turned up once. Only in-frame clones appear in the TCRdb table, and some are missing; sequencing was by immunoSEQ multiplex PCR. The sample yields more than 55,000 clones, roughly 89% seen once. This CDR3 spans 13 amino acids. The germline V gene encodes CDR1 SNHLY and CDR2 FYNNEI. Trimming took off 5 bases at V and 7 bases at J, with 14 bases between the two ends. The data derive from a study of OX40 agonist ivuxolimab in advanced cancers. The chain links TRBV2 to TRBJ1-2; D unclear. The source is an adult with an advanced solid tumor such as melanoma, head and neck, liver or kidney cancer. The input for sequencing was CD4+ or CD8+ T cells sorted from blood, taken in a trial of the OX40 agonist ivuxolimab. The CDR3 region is CASSLERIGGYTF. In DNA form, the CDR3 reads TGTGCCAGCAGTCTCGAGAGAATAGGTGGCTACACCTTC. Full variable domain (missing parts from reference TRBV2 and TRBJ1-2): EPEVTQTPSHQVTQMGQEVILRCVPISNHLYFYWYRQILGQKVEFLVSFYNNEISEKSEIFDDQFSVERPDGSNFTLKIRSTKLEDSAMYFCASSLERIGGYTFGSGTRLTVV.